This T cell receptor beta chain emerged from a study of technical replicates of blood from a handful of donors. TCRdb keeps only in-frame clones here, not all; method: immunoSEQ multiplex PCR. The table includes 70,000 to 85,000 clones, about 90% detected once. The germline V gene encodes CDR1 SGHRS and CDR2 YFSETQ. The length of the CDR3 is 16 residues. The trim removed 9 bases at V and 2 bases at J, leaving 12 bases unmatched. The receptor comes from a human donor in good health. The material sequenced was T cells isolated from PBMCs. V usage is TRBV5-1 and J usage is TRBJ2-5, with 11 bases matching TRBD1. The CDR3 reads CANPQERDRGQETQYF. The DNA of the CDR3 is TGCGCCAACCCCCAGGAACGGGACAGGGGGCAAGAGACCCAGTACTTC.